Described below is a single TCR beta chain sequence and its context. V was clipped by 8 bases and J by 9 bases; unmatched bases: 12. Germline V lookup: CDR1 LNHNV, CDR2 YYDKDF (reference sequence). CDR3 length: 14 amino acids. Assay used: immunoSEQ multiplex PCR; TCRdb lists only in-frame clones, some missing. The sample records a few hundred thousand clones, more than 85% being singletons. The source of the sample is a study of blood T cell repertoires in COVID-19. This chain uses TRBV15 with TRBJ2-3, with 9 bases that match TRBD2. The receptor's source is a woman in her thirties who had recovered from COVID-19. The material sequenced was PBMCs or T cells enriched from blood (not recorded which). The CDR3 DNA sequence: TGTGCCACCTCCTGGCGGGGGGGTACTTTGACGCAGTATTTT. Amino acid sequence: CATSWRGGTLTQYF. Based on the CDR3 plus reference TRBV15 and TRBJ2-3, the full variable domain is DAMVIQNPRYQVTQFGKPVTLSCSQTLNHNVMYWYQQKSSQAPKLLFHYYDKDFNNEADTPDNFQSRRPNTSFCFLDIRSPGLGDTAMYLCATSWRGGTLTQYFGPGTRLTVL.